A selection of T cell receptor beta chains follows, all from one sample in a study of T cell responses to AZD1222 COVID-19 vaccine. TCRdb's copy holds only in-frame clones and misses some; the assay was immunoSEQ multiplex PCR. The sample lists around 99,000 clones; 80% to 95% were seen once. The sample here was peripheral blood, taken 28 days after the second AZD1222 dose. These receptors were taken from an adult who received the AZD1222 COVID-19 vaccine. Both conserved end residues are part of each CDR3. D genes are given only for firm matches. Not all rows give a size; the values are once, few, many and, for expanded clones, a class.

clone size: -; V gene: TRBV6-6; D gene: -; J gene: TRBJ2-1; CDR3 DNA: TGTGCCAGCAGTTACGCCGGGCGGAACAATGAGCAGTTCTTC; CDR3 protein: CASSYAGRNNEQFF
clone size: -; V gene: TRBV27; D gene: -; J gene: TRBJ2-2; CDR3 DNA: TGTGCCAGCAGCAGTAGTGGGACTCACACCGGGGAGCTGTTTTTT; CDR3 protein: CASSSSGTHTGELFF
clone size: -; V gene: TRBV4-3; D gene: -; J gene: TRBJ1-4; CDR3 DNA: TGCGCCAGCAGCCAAGAAGAGGGAAACCCTTCTGAAAAACTGTTTTTT; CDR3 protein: CASSQEEGNPSEKLFF
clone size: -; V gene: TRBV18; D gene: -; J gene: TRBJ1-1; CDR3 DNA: TGTGCCAGCTCACCACTGGGGAACACTGAAGCTTTCTTT; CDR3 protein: CASSPLGNTEAFF
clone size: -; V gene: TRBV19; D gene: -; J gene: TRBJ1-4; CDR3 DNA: TGTGCCAGTAGTATAATCCGGGGGGTGTCTGAAAAACTGTTTTTT; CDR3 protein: CASSIIRGVSEKLFF
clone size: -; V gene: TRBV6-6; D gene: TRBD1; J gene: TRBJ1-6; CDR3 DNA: TGTGCCAGCAGCACAGGGGGCAGGCGGTCACCCCTCCACTTT; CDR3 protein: CASSTGGRRSPLHF
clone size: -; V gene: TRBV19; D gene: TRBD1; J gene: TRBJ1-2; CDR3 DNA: TGTGCCAGTAACCCTTGGACAGGGTCTGGCTACACCTTC; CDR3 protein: CASNPWTGSGYTF
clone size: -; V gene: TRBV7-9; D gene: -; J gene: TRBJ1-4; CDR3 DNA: TGTGCCAGCAGCTTCGACAGTTTTGATGAAAAACTGTTTTTT; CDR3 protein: CASSFDSFDEKLFF
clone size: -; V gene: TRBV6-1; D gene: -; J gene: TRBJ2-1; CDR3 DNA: TGTGCCAGCAGTGGAAACAGGGCGAGATCGGGCAATGAGCAGTTCTTC; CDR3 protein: CASSGNRARSGNEQFF
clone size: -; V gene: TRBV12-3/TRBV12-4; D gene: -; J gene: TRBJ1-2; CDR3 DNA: TGTGCCAGCAGCCTGATGGGGGTTGGTGGCTACACCTTC; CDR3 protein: CASSLMGVGGYTF
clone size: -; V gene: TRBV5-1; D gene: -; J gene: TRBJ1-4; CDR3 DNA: TGCGCCAGCAGCCTTATAGGAACTAATGAAAAACTGTTTTTT; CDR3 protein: CASSLIGTNEKLFF
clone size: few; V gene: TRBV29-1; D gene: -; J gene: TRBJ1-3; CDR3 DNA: TGCAGCGCTCGGGGAACTGGAAACACCATATATTTT; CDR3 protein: CSARGTGNTIYF
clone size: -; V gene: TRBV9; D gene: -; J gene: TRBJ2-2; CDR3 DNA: TGTGCCAGCAGCGTAGGCCTATCGGGCGGGGAGCTGTTTTTT; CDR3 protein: CASSVGLSGGELFF
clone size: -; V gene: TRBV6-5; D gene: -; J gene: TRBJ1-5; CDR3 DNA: TGTGCCAGCAGTCAGACGGACAGCCATGGGCAGCCCCAGCATTTT; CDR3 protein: CASSQTDSHGQPQHF
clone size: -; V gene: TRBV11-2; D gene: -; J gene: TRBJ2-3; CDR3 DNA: TGTGCCAGCAGCTTAGAAGGCGGATTAGCAACAGATACGCAGTATTTT; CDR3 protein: CASSLEGGLATDTQYF
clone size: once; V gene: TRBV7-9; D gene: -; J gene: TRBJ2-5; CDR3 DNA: TGTGCCAGCAGCTTAGTGGGCCCTCGCCAAGAGACCCAGTACTTC; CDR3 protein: CASSLVGPRQETQYF
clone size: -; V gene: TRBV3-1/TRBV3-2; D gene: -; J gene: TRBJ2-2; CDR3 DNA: TGTGCCAGCAGCCATGGGGGTGAGGCCGGGGAGCTGTTTTTT; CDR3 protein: CASSHGGEAGELFF
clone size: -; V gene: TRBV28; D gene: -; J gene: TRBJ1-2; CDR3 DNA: TGTGCCAGCAGTTTCGGCTGGGCACTGAACTATGGCTACACCTTC; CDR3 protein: CASSFGWALNYGYTF
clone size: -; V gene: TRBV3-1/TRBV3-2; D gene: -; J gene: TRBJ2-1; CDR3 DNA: TGTGCCAGCAGGGACTGGGGGAATGAGCAGTTCTTC; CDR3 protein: CASRDWGNEQFF
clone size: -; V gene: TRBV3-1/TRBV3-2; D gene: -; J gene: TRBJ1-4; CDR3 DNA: TGTGCCAGCAGCCAAGTGGGTGGCGAAAAACTGTTTTTT; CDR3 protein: CASSQVGGEKLFF
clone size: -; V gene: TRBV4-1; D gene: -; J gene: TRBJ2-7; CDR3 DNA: TGCGCCAGCAGCCACCTCGACCCTCCTACTGAGCAGTACTTC; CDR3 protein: CASSHLDPPTEQYF
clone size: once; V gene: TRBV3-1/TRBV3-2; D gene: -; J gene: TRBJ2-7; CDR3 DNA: TGTGCCAGCAGCCAAGGGAGAGGGAACGAGCAGTACTTC; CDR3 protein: CASSQGRGNEQYF
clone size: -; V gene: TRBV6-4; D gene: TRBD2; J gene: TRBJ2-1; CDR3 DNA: TGTGCCAGCAGTTCCAGCGGGACGACGATTGAGCAGTTCTTC; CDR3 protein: CASSSSGTTIEQFF
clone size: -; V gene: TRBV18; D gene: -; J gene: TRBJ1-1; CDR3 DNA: TGTGCCAGCTCTCCCTTGGGGCAGGGAAATAGCAACACTGAAGCTTTCTTT; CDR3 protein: CASSPLGQGNSNTEAFF
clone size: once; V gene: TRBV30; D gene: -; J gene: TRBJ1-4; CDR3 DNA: TGTGCCTGGTCCCTCACAACTAATGAAAAACTGTTTTTT; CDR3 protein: CAWSLTTNEKLFF
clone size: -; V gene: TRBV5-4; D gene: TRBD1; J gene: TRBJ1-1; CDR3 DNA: TGTGCCAGCAGCAGCGACAGGGGCATGAACACTGAAGCTTTCTTT; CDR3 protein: CASSSDRGMNTEAFF
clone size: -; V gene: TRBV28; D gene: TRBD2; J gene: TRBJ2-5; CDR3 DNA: TGTGCCAGCAGTTTAGCGCTAGCGGGAGATCCAGAGACCCAGTACTTC; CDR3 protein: CASSLALAGDPETQYF
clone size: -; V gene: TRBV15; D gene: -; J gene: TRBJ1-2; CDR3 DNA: TGTGCCACCAGCAGAGGAAGGACTTATTATGGCTACACCTTC; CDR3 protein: CATSRGRTYYGYTF
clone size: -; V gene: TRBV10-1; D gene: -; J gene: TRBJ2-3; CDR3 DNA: TGCGCCAGCAGTGAGAGCCGAAGGGCGCAGTATTTT; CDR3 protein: CASSESRRAQYF